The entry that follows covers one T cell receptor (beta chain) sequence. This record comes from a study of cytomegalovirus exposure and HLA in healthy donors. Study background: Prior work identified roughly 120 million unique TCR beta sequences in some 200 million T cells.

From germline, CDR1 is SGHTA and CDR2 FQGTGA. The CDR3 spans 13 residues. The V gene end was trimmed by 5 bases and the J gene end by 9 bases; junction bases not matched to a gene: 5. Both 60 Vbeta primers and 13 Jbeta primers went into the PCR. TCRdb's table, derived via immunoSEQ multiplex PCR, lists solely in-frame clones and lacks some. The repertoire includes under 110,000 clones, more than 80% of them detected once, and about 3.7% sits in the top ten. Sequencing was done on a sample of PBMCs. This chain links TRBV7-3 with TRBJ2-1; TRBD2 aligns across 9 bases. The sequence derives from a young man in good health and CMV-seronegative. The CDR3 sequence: CASSPSSGGEQFF. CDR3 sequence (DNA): TGTGCCAGCAGCCCCAGTAGCGGGGGTGAGCAGTTCTTC.